These T cell receptor beta chains were read from a single sample in a study of cytomegalovirus exposure and HLA in healthy donors. Sequencing used immunoSEQ multiplex PCR; TCRdb keeps in-frame clones, though not all of them. The sample lists 100,000 to 150,000 clones; approximately 75% were seen once. The sample comprised PBMCs. The receptors derive from a man between 40 and 49 years old in good health and CMV-seronegative. Both conserved end residues are part of each CDR3. The D gene is left open where the match is weak. Not all rows give a size; the values are once, few, many and, for expanded clones, a class.

D,J,size,V,CDR3,DNA
TRBD1,TRBJ1-5,NA,TRBV7-2,CASSTRQGALQPQHF,TGTGCCAGCAGCACCAGACAGGGGGCGCTTCAGCCCCAGCATTTT
NA,TRBJ1-6,NA,TRBV6-5,CASRPVAGRGTLHF,TGTGCCAGCAGACCGGTGGCGGGGCGAGGCACCCTCCACTTT
TRBD2,TRBJ2-7,NA,TRBV19,CASSIDRVGSGRPRTYEQYF,TGTGCCAGTAGTATAGATCGCGTTGGAAGCGGGAGGCCCAGGACCTACGAGCAGTACTTC
NA,TRBJ2-5,few,TRBV19,CASRKEETQYF,TGTGCCAGTAGAAAGGAGGAGACCCAGTACTTC
NA,TRBJ1-5,NA,TRBV15,CATSREAGRQPQHF,TGTGCCACCAGCAGAGAGGCGGGAAGGCAGCCCCAGCATTTT
NA,TRBJ2-7,NA,TRBV6-5,CASSSTRPRGSYEQYF,TGTGCCAGCAGTTCCACGCGCCCTAGGGGCTCCTACGAGCAGTACTTC
NA,TRBJ2-2,NA,TRBV27,CASSLQGWTGELFF,TGTGCCAGCAGTTTACAGGGTTGGACCGGGGAGCTGTTTTTT
TRBD2,TRBJ2-7,once,TRBV2,CASTPSSGSTYEQYF,TGTGCCAGCACCCCGAGTAGCGGGAGTACCTACGAGCAGTACTTC
NA,TRBJ2-7,NA,TRBV5-1,CASSLVSSAYEQYF,TGCGCCAGCAGCTTGGTCTCATCGGCCTACGAGCAGTACTTC
NA,TRBJ2-5,NA,TRBV6-5,CASREEGLRETQYF,TGTGCCAGCAGGGAGGAGGGCCTCCGAGAGACCCAGTACTTC
TRBD1,TRBJ1-5,NA,TRBV5-6,CASSLGTGYSNQPQHF,TGTGCCAGCAGCTTAGGGACAGGATATAGCAATCAGCCCCAGCATTTT
NA,TRBJ1-1,many,TRBV28,CASSRQIGGAFF,TGTGCCAGCAGTAGACAGATCGGGGGAGCTTTCTTT
NA,TRBJ1-2,NA,TRBV18,CASSPLSTPPRLYGYTF,TGTGCCAGCTCACCACTGTCCACCCCCCCAAGACTCTATGGCTACACCTTC
NA,TRBJ1-1,NA,TRBV19,CASSPSSNTEAFF,TGTGCCAGTAGTCCCTCCTCGAACACTGAAGCTTTCTTT
NA,TRBJ2-7,few,TRBV5-4,CASSPGGDRATYEQYF,TGTGCCAGCAGCCCGGGAGGGGACAGGGCAACCTACGAGCAGTACTTC
TRBD2,TRBJ2-5,NA,TRBV28,CASSHSGRAEETQYF,TGTGCCAGCAGCCATTCAGGGAGGGCAGAAGAGACCCAGTACTTC
NA,TRBJ1-5,NA,TRBV5-6,CASRSRVGGPQHF,TGTGCCAGCAGGTCCAGGGTCGGGGGGCCCCAGCATTTT
TRBD1,TRBJ1-2,NA,TRBV4-3,CASSQLSGGYGYTF,TGCGCCAGCAGCCAATTGTCAGGGGGTTATGGCTACACCTTC
TRBD1,TRBJ2-7,NA,TRBV6-5,CASTATGPPTEQYF,TGTGCCAGCACTGCGACAGGGCCCCCCACCGAGCAGTACTTC
TRBD2,TRBJ2-7,many,TRBV5-4,CASSLRGVQDGYYEQYF,TGTGCCAGCAGCTTGCGGGGGGTTCAGGACGGATATTACGAGCAGTACTTC